The clone carrying this T cell receptor beta chain has a handful of counts. Its matching antigen is unknown. Germline loops: CDR1 SNHLY, CDR2 FYNNEI. The CDR3 has 13 residues. V lost 7 bases, J lost 1 base, and 10 bases lay in between. The Oncomine TCR Beta short-read assay was applied to DNA of cultured CD4+ T cells. Each CDR3 protein is one row after TCRdb ran MiXCR on the PCR reads. The table lists some 3,900 distinct CDR3 sequences, roughly 45% of them singletons. The entry originates in a study of vaccination and CD4 T cells after COVID-19. Study-wide context: Researchers treated cells with overlapping spike peptides taken from SARS-CoV-2, HCoV-NL63, HCoV-OC43 and HCoV-229E. Broader study findings: SARS-CoV-2-reactive clonotypes rose nonsignificantly, with the median going from around 20 to 38. Looking at convalescent patients, a median about 86% of reactive clones were present only post-vaccination.

Treatment noted: roughly 11-day PBMC culture with coronavirus spike peptide pools or control peptides (ViraFEST assay). The chain is built from TRBV2 and TRBJ1-1, with D maybe TRBD1 (6 bases). The sequence came from a human donor who had recovered from COVID-19. What was sequenced was CD4+ T cells from blood, cultured in vitro. CDR3 nucleotides: TGTGCCAGCACCCAACAGGGGAACACTGAAGCTTTCTTT. Translation: CASTQQGNTEAFF.